This TCR beta chain was documented in a study of human T cells and chemical hapten exposure. On the study more broadly: The upper back received 0.01% DPC by patch testing, with results read at 6 days. The study traced per-sample TCR yield variation mainly to small differences in pooled library volumes. Study results and limitations: Because all patients had alopecia, their immune responses might differ from healthy ones.

MiXCR was run by TCRdb on the RACE reads, yielding one entry per CDR3 protein. The data hold approximately 60,000 distinct CDR3 sequences, with 9.5% to 11% observed a single time. This clonotype turned up a few times. Its specificity is not known. Sample time point: patch test 3, about 24 weeks after DPC sensitization. The treatment here: therapeutic diphenylcyclopropenone sensitization with weekly scalp DPC. Unseparated into fractions, whole blood served as the source from which total RNA was extracted. Germline V gene sequence: CDR1 SGHAT, CDR2 FQNNGV. CDR3 length: 15 residues. V was cut by 5 bases and J by 7 bases, with 19 bases left in between.

This sequence originates from a woman in her twenties or thirties with alopecia areata. Some clones in this sample may be carry-over from other donors' samples. The genes are TRBV11-2 and TRBJ2-3, with D unclear. Source: whole blood, taken in connection with sensitization to the hapten diphenylcyclopropenone (DPC). The CDR3 loop reads CASSGRTPRLNTQYF. The CDR3 DNA follows: TGTGCCAGCAGCGGCCGTACTCCCCGTTTAAATACGCAGTATTTT.